A selection of T cell receptor beta chains follows, all from one sample in a study of radiotherapy plus CTLA-4 blockade in lung cancer. Repertoires were generated with immunoSEQ multiplex PCR, while TCRdb's copy carries only in-frame clones and drops some. Of about 60,000 clones in the sample, approximately 82% were seen once. The source was peripheral blood, collected from a patient treated with radiotherapy plus ipilimumab. These receptor sequences come from a human donor with non-small cell lung cancer who had a partial response to radiotherapy plus ipilimumab. Both conserved end residues are part of each CDR3. D genes are given only for firm matches. The listing skips clone size in some rows; elsewhere it reads once, few, many or a size class.

TRBJ2-5,TRBD2,-,TRBV19,TGTGCCAGTGCCGGGACTAGCTACCAAGAGACCCAGTACTTC,CASAGTSYQETQYF
TRBJ2-1,-,-,TRBV2,TGTGCCAGCAGTGTGATTCAGGGGGGTGAGCAGTTCTTC,CASSVIQGGEQFF
TRBJ1-1,-,-,TRBV28,TGTGCCAGCAGTTTAGGGGGGACGGGGAACACTGAAGCTTTCTTT,CASSLGGTGNTEAFF
TRBJ2-2,TRBD2,few,TRBV2,TGTGCCAGCAGTCCCACCTTAGGGCGGGAGGGGGCCGGGGAGCTGTTTTTT,CASSPTLGREGAGELFF
TRBJ2-1,-,-,TRBV7-3,TGTGCCAGCAGCTTAAGAGGGGGCTCCTACAATGAGCAGTTCTTC,CASSLRGGSYNEQFF
TRBJ1-3,-,-,TRBV15,TGTGCCACCAGCAGAGATACGCCAGGCTCTGGAAACACCATATATTTT,CATSRDTPGSGNTIYF
TRBJ1-5,TRBD1,-,TRBV7-9,TGTGCCAGCAGTTCACAGGGGAATCAGCCCCAGCATTTT,CASSSQGNQPQHF
TRBJ1-1,-,once,TRBV7-3,TGTGCCAGCAGCTTACAGGGCACGGAGTTCACTGAAGCTTTCTTT,CASSLQGTEFTEAFF
TRBJ1-3,-,few,TRBV11-3,TGTGCCAGCAGCTTGAGTGGAAGGGGGAACACCATATATTTT,CASSLSGRGNTIYF
TRBJ2-5,-,-,TRBV28,TGTGCCAGCAGTATACGGACTATCCAAGAGACCCAGTACTTC,CASSIRTIQETQYF
TRBJ2-1,TRBD2,-,TRBV5-1,TGCGCCAGCAGCTTGCGGCTAGCGGAAGCGAGCTCCTACAATGAGCAGTTCTTC,CASSLRLAEASSYNEQFF
TRBJ1-2,TRBD1,-,TRBV6-5,TGTGCCAGCAGTCCCGGGACAGGGGGCTACACCTTC,CASSPGTGGYTF
TRBJ2-6,-,-,TRBV5-1,TGCGCCAGCAGCTTATACAGGGACCCCCTCTCTGGGGCCAACGTCCTGACTTTC,CASSLYRDPLSGANVLTF
TRBJ2-7,-,-,TRBV2,TGTGCCAGCAGTGTGCGTAACAGGGGAGGACACGAGCAGTACTTC,CASSVRNRGGHEQYF
TRBJ1-2,-,-,TRBV5-8,TGTGCCAGCAGCTTACGACAGTCAAAAAATGGCTACACCTTC,CASSLRQSKNGYTF
TRBJ1-1,-,few,TRBV28,TGTGCCAGCAGTGCAGTGAACACTGAAGCTTTCTTT,CASSAVNTEAFF
TRBJ1-1,-,-,TRBV7-9,TGTGCCAGCAGCCAAAGTTGGGGGGGCACTGAAGCTTTCTTT,CASSQSWGGTEAFF
TRBJ1-1,-,-,TRBV9,TGTGCCAGCAGCGTAGTAGTTAGGTTCTCGGGGGACACTGAAGCTTTCTTT,CASSVVVRFSGDTEAFF
TRBJ1-3,-,-,TRBV28,TGTGCCAGCGCCGGGGGGGTCAACTCTGGAAACACCATATATTTT,CASAGGVNSGNTIYF
TRBJ2-1,TRBD2,-,TRBV5-1,TGCGCCAGCAGCTTGGTTCGAGCGGGAGGGCCAGGTGAGCAGTTCTTC,CASSLVRAGGPGEQFF
TRBJ1-1,TRBD1,-,TRBV19,TGTGCCAGTAGCCGACAGGGGGCATACACTGAAGCTTTCTTT,CASSRQGAYTEAFF
TRBJ1-1,-,-,TRBV19,TGTGCCAGTAGTATCAGGACACAAGAGAACACTGAAGCTTTCTTT,CASSIRTQENTEAFF
TRBJ1-1,-,-,TRBV9,TGTGCCAGCAGCGTAGATCCGGCCCGGGGGACTGAAGCTTTCTTT,CASSVDPARGTEAFF
TRBJ2-7,TRBD1,-,TRBV28,TGTGCCAGCAGTGGGACAGGGGGCCTCACTCGTCCCTACGAGCAGTACTTC,CASSGTGGLTRPYEQYF
TRBJ2-7,TRBD2,-,TRBV10-3,TGTGCCATCAGTGAGTCGACTAGCATGGACGAGCAGTACTTC,CAISESTSMDEQYF
TRBJ2-5,-,-,TRBV15,TGTGCCACACAGAAGGGGAGGGAGACCCAGTACTTC,CATQKGRETQYF
TRBJ2-1,TRBD2,-,TRBV7-3,TGTGCCAGCAGCTTAACGGCTCCCCCGGGACTAGCGGTCAATGAGCAGTTCTTC,CASSLTAPPGLAVNEQFF
TRBJ1-1,-,-,TRBV6-5,TGTGCCAGCAGTGCAACAGGGAGAGGTGAAGCTTTCTTT,CASSATGRGEAFF
TRBJ1-3,-,once,TRBV18,TGTGCCAGCGCCTACCTACTAGGTAGTGGAAACACCATATATTTT,CASAYLLGSGNTIYF
TRBJ2-2,-,-,TRBV7-3,TGTGCCAGCAGCTGGAGAACCGGGGAGCTGTTTTTT,CASSWRTGELFF
TRBJ2-1,-,-,TRBV7-3,TGTGCCAGCAGCCGGAGGGGGCCAGGGGTTAACGATGAGCAGTTCTTC,CASSRRGPGVNDEQFF
TRBJ1-4,-,-,TRBV28,TGTGCCAGCGGGGTCCAGGGGCCTAATGAAAAACTGTTTTTT,CASGVQGPNEKLFF
TRBJ2-5,-,-,TRBV28,TGTGCCAGCAGTTTATTGGGGGGCCAAGAGACCCAGTACTTC,CASSLLGGQETQYF
TRBJ1-1,-,-,TRBV6-5,TGTGCCAGCAGTTACTCGAGCCGGGTGAACACTGAAGCTTTCTTT,CASSYSSRVNTEAFF
TRBJ2-7,TRBD2,-,TRBV5-1,TGCGCCAGCAGCTTGGGGGGAGGGGAGCAGTACTTC,CASSLGGGEQYF
TRBJ2-5,TRBD2,once,TRBV12-5,TGTGCTAGTGGTCCGGGACTAGCGGAACAAGAGACCCAGTACTTC,CASGPGLAEQETQYF
TRBJ2-5,TRBD2,-,TRBV5-1,TGCGCCAGCTCCGATACTAGCGGAGATCAAGAGACCCAGTACTTC,CASSDTSGDQETQYF
TRBJ1-1,-,few,TRBV9,TGTGCCAGCACCCCCACGGGGTCCAACACTGAAGCTTTCTTT,CASTPTGSNTEAFF
TRBJ2-7,-,-,TRBV2,TGTGCCAGCAGCCTACCAGGGGACGACTCTATCCTCTCGCGTCCGAGCCAATACGAGCAGTACTTC,CASSLPGDDSILSRPSQYEQYF
TRBJ2-7,TRBD1,-,TRBV7-3,TGTGCCAGCAGCCGGGGGACAGGCCACTACGAGCAGTACTTC,CASSRGTGHYEQYF
TRBJ2-7,-,once,TRBV7-6,TGTGCCAGCAGCTACCGACAGGCTGGCCCCTACGAGCAGTACTTC,CASSYRQAGPYEQYF
TRBJ2-1,-,-,TRBV4-1,TGCGCCAGCAGCCAAAACCCCTCCGCAGGGGACTACAATGAGCAGTTCTTC,CASSQNPSAGDYNEQFF
TRBJ1-3,-,-,TRBV6-1,TGTGCCAGCAGCCAGGGGCATGGAAACACCATATATTTT,CASSQGHGNTIYF
TRBJ2-7,TRBD2,-,TRBV6-5,TGTGCCAGCAGTTACAGCGGACTAGCGGTCTACGAGCAGTACTTC,CASSYSGLAVYEQYF
TRBJ2-2,-,once,TRBV18,TGTGCCAGCTCGAACCGGTCTACCACCGGGGAGCTGTTTTTT,CASSNRSTTGELFF
TRBJ2-7,TRBD1,-,TRBV27,TGTGCCAGCAGTCCGAGGACAGGGACACCCTACGGGCAGTACTTC,CASSPRTGTPYGQYF
TRBJ2-7,TRBD2,-,TRBV28,TGTGCCAGCAGTCCACCGGGACTAGCGAGATACTACGAGCAGTACTTC,CASSPPGLARYYEQYF
TRBJ2-3,-,-,TRBV5-4,TGTGCCAGCAGCCCAGTTAGCACAGATACGCAGTATTTT,CASSPVSTDTQYF
TRBJ2-3,-,-,TRBV11-2,TGTGCCAGCAGCCAGTCGGCGGGGCTCACAGATACGCAGTATTTT,CASSQSAGLTDTQYF
TRBJ2-5,TRBD1,-,TRBV5-1,TGCGCCAGCAGCCCACAACCGGGACAGGGAGAGACCCAGTACTTC,CASSPQPGQGETQYF
TRBJ2-2,-,-,TRBV7-2,TGTGCCAGCAGCCGTGACAGGGGAGGGCTGACCGGGGAGCTGTTTTTT,CASSRDRGGLTGELFF
TRBJ1-4,-,-,TRBV2,TGTGCCAGCAGGGATGGACTCTTGAGGAATGAAAAACTGTTTTTT,CASRDGLLRNEKLFF
TRBJ2-7,TRBD1,-,TRBV6-6,TGTGCCAGCAGGTCCGGGACAGGAAACTACGAGCAGTACTTC,CASRSGTGNYEQYF
TRBJ2-1,TRBD2,-,TRBV7-2,TGTGCCAGCAGCCCGCTAGCGGGAGTTCCAGGGGGCGAGCAGTTCTTC,CASSPLAGVPGGEQFF
TRBJ2-3,TRBD2,-,TRBV4-2,TGTGCCAGCAGCCAAGAAGGGCGGGAGCTGGGCACAGATACGCAGTATTTT,CASSQEGRELGTDTQYF
TRBJ2-5,-,-,TRBV28,TGTGCCAGCACTCAGGGGACGCGGGAGACCCAGTACTTC,CASTQGTRETQYF
TRBJ1-5,-,-,TRBV6-6,TGTGCCAGCAGAGGGGATAGCAATCAGCCCCAGCATTTT,CASRGDSNQPQHF
TRBJ2-6,TRBD2,-,TRBV4-2,TGTGCCAGCAGCCAATGGGGCTTGACTAGCGGGGTCTCTGGGGCCAACGTCCTGACTTTC,CASSQWGLTSGVSGANVLTF
TRBJ2-1,TRBD2,once,TRBV7-9,TGTGCCAGCACCCCCGGGACTAGCCGTTTTGAGCAGTTCTTC,CASTPGTSRFEQFF